The entry below gives a single T cell receptor beta chain sequence along with its context. Its cognate antigen is unknown. The V and J ends lost 0 bases and 6 bases respectively, with 14 bases between them. The germline gives CDR1 MNHEY, CDR2 SVGAGI. This CDR3 has 15 residues. The data derive from a study of cytomegalovirus exposure and HLA in healthy donors. Study-wide results and caveats: The productive fraction for most TCR beta V segments was about 87% or about 30% in an earlier analysis. V- and J-gene trimming in TCR beta was tied to a missense DCLRE1C variant by an analysis performed later. In a later analysis, at a false discovery rate of 0.05, over 15,000 TCR beta sequences matched HLA alleles.

Donors in the study were healthy people who gave bone marrow. In the PCR, 60 Vbeta and 13 Jbeta primers were used. Assay used: immunoSEQ multiplex PCR; TCRdb lists only in-frame clones, some missing. This table has 180,000 or so clones, about 80% appearing once. The TCR was taken from a man in his fifties or sixties in good health and CMV-seropositive. Sequenced: PBMCs. The chain combines TRBV6-5 with TRBJ1-2; D is ambiguous. CDR3 residues: CASSYSRQDRHGYTF. The CDR3 DNA reads TGTGCCAGCAGTTACTCTCGGCAGGATCGGCATGGCTACACCTTC.